This T cell receptor beta chain was recorded in a study of T cells expressing NK-cell markers. Looking at the study overall: Sorted CD3+CD56-NKG2C+, CD3+CD56+NKG2C- and CD3+CD56+NKG2C+ T cells were the source of the TCR beta repertoires. Study-wide points: Each of six donors carried dominant NKG2C+ clonotypes accounting for about 1.0-7.5% of CD8+ T cells.

Note on this clonotype: No antigen is known for it.

Using the 5' RACE reads, TCRdb records one entry per CDR3 protein without DNA. Here the sample table reports about 370,000 distinct CDR3 sequences. The CDR3 totals 15 residues. Germline V CDR1 and CDR2: LGHDT, YNNKEL (reference sequence). This chain uses TRBV3-1 with TRBJ1-1; TCRdb's assignment of TRBD1 cannot be checked, as there is no DNA. Material for sequencing was blood T cells: a sorted CD56 or NKG2C T cell subset, CD4+ or CD8+ T cells, or bulk PBMC T cells (not recorded which). This clonotype was sampled from a woman aged 45-59 years in good health. This CDR3 reads CASRPTGFGVSEAFF. Supplemented by reference TRBV3-1 and TRBJ1-1, the full variable domain reads DTAVSQTPKYLVTQMGNDKSIKCEQNLGHDTMYWYKQDSKKFLKIMFSYNNKELIINETVPNRFSPKSPDKAHLNLHINSLELGDSAVYFCASRPTGFGVSEAFFGQGTRLTVV.